This T cell receptor (beta chain) emerged from a study of blood T cell repertoires in COVID-19. Study-level information: The origin of the acute and convalescent COVID-19 samples was the United States, Italy and Spain. From T cells, B-cell-depleted T cells, or PBMCs came the material, which was cDNA or gDNA.

TCRdb's table, derived via immunoSEQ multiplex PCR, lists solely in-frame clones and lacks some. This sample has 200,000 to 300,000 clones; around four fifths occur once, and the top ten carry around 5%. V dropped 4 bases and J dropped 3 bases, with 16 bases sitting between them. Germline V gene lookup returns CDR1 SGDLS and CDR2 YYNGEE. This CDR3 has 16 residues. Material for sequencing was peripheral blood. This sequence joins TRBV9 and TRBJ1-4; maybe TRBD1 (6 bases). This receptor was taken from an older woman with acute or convalescent COVID-19. The CDR3 DNA follows: TGTGCCAGCAGCACCGGGGGGGCTGGAGCTAATGAAAAACTGTTTTTT. This translates into CASSTGGAGANEKLFF. Full variable domain (remainder filled in from reference TRBV9 and TRBJ1-4): DSGVTQTPKHLITATGQRVTLRCSPRSGDLSVYWYQQSLDQGLQFLIQYYNGEERAKGNILERFSAQQFPDLHSELNLSSLELGDSALYFCASSTGGAGANEKLFFGSGTQLSVL.